This T cell receptor beta chain was identified in a study of T cells in Graves' hyperthyroidism and ophthalmopathy. Findings of the study overall: Ophthalmopathy, which appeared later, was predicted by the model a median around 6.9 months before onset. In simple terms, a model built on 13 V-J features told ophthalmopathy apart from stable hyperthyroidism.

V was clipped by 4 bases and J by 8 bases; unmatched bases: 5. Germline V gene data show CDR1 as SEHNR and CDR2 as FQNEAQ (reference sequence). The CDR3 is 13 residues long. About this clonotype: Its antigen is not identified.

RNA transcripts served as the template for amplifying TCR beta CDR3 regions. The TCR CDR3 first-round RT-PCR relied on the HTBI primer set. TCRdb passed the multiplex PCR reads through MiXCR, listing each CDR3 protein once. The sample records hundreds of thousands of distinct CDR3 sequences, just under 45% being singletons. Uncontrolled infection, other autoimmune disease, pregnancy or lactation led to exclusion. This clonotype was obtained from an adult man with Graves' disease, either hyperthyroidism or ophthalmopathy (not recorded which). Specimen: peripheral blood or thyroid tissue (not recorded which). The chain joins TRBV7-9 to TRBJ2-7, with 10 bases lining up with TRBD2. CDR3 residues: CASSSGTSEKQYF. CDR3 sequence (DNA): TGTGCCAGCAGCTCCGGGACTAGCGAGAAGCAGTACTTC.